Listed here are 13 T cell receptor beta chains from one sample, sequenced in a study of CD8+ T cells in alopecia areata. RNA was isolated and reverse transcribed to cDNA, the sequencing template. Some clones are missing from TCRdb's copy, which holds only in-frame ones; the method was immunoSEQ multiplex PCR. The sample has more than 95,000 clones; roughly 63% are singletons. Treatment meaning: oral pan-JAK inhibitor, 5-10 mg twice daily. The sequenced sample was CD8+ T cells sorted from blood, obtained at week 4, from a patient treated with tofacitinib. These receptors came from a human donor with alopecia areata.

This clone was detected a few times. The chain links TRBV27 to TRBJ2-1; D is perhaps TRBD1 (6 bases). The germline CDR1 and CDR2 sequences are MNHEY and SMNVEV (reference sequence). The CDR3 is 14 residues long. Trimming stripped 3 bases from V and 3 bases from J, with 9 bases between. This CDR3 is CASSLTGDYNEQFF. As DNA, the CDR3 is TGTGCCAGCAGTTTGACAGGAGACTACAATGAGCAGTTCTTC.

This clone came up once. This chain uses TRBV11-2 with TRBJ2-3; possibly TRBD1 or TRBD2 for D (5 bases each). CDR1 is SGHAT and CDR2 is FQNNGV in the germline V gene. V gave up 7 bases and J gave up 2 bases, with 19 bases separating them. The CDR3 has 16 residues. The CDR3 reads CASNRGTGAITDTQYF. The CDR3 region has the DNA TGTGCCAGCAACCGGGGAACAGGAGCTATCACAGATACGCAGTATTTT.

The V gene is TRBV15, the J gene TRBJ2-7; TRBD2 might be the D (7 bases). CDR1 LNHNV and CDR2 YYDKDF come from the germline V gene (reference sequence). The V end lost 3 bases, the J end lost 2 bases, and 14 bases lay between the germline ends. This CDR3 region has 15 residues. The CDR3 region is CATSRSFGGPYEQYF. CDR3 nucleotide sequence: TGTGCCACCAGCAGGTCCTTCGGGGGGCCCTACGAGCAGTACTTC.

The genes are TRBV7-8 and TRBJ2-7, with D unclear. This CDR3 comprises 13 residues. Germline V lookup: CDR1 SGHVS, CDR2 FQNEAQ. With 1 base removed from V and 5 bases from J, the gap between germline ends came to 9 bases. The CDR3 DNA reads as TGTGCCAGCAGCTTAGTGGCCCAGCACGAGCAGTACTTC. Protein sequence: CASSLVAQHEQYF. Based on the CDR3 plus reference TRBV7-8 and TRBJ2-7, the full variable domain is GAGVSQSPRYKVAKRGQDVALRCDPISGHVSLFWYQQALGQGPEFLTYFQNEAQLDKSGLPSDRFFAERPEGSVSTLKIQRTQQEDSAVYLCASSLVAQHEQYFGPGTRLTVT.

This clone was found a few times. The chain employs TRBV29-1 and TRBJ1-4; D not resolved. V was clipped by 4 bases and J by 0 bases, with 9 bases between them. Per germline, CDR1 SQVTM and CDR2 ANQGSEA. The CDR3 spans 14 residues. The CDR3 sequence is CSVGIEATNEKLFF. CDR3 DNA: TGCAGCGTTGGGATTGAGGCAACTAATGAAAAACTGTTTTTT. The variable domain in full, completed from reference TRBV29-1 and TRBJ1-4, reads SAVISQKPSRDICQRGTSLTIQCQVDSQVTMMFWYRQQPGQSLTLIATANQGSEATYESGFVIDKFPISRPNLTFSTLTVSNMSPEDSSIYLCSVGIEATNEKLFFGSGTQLSVL.

The chain combines TRBV19 with TRBJ1-1; D not resolved. Trimming removed 3 bases from V and 1 base from J, with 12 bases in between. The CDR3 loop spans 15 amino acids. CDR1 is LNHDA, CDR2 SQIVND, per germline (reference sequence). The CDR3 spells CASSIWVEGNTEAFF. CDR3 DNA: TGTGCCAGTAGTATCTGGGTTGAGGGGAACACTGAAGCTTTCTTT.

The chain has TRBV29-1 and TRBJ1-4, with 10 bases lining up with TRBD1. Germline loops: CDR1 SQVTM, CDR2 ANQGSEA. The CDR3 extends over 14 amino acids. V shed 7 bases, J shed 6 bases, and the junction held 8 bases outside the gene matches. The CDR3 nucleotides read TGCAGCGGCAGGGACAGGGGAGGAGATGAAAAACTGTTTTTT. This encodes CSGRDRGGDEKLFF.

V is TRBV7-9 and J is TRBJ2-2, with D possibly matching TRBD1 (5 bases). The CDR3 has 14 amino acids. The germline gives CDR1 SEHNR, CDR2 FQNEAQ (reference sequence). Trimming stripped 1 base from V and 4 bases from J, with 7 bases between. This CDR3 reads CASSLVQATGELFF. The CDR3 DNA follows: TGTGCCAGCAGCTTAGTACAGGCCACCGGGGAGCTGTTTTTT.

This clone was seen only a few times. The V gene is TRBV25-1, the J gene TRBJ2-5; D not certain. V lost 9 bases and J lost 2, with 13 bases in between. This CDR3 is built from 13 residues. The germline V gene has CDR1 MGHDK and CDR2 SYGVNS. The DNA of the CDR3 is TGTGCCAGGACGGAACCCGATCAAGAGACCCAGTACTTC. It yields the protein CARTEPDQETQYF. The complete variable domain, with remaining parts taken from reference TRBV25-1 and TRBJ2-5, reads EADIYQTPRYLVIGTGKKITLECSQTMGHDKMYWYQQDPGMELHLIHYSYGVNSTEKGDLSSESTVSRIRTEHFPLTLESARPSHTSQYLCARTEPDQETQYFGPGTRLLVL.

V is TRBV10-3 and J is TRBJ2-3; 10 bases are shared with TRBD2. The junction had 2 bases not matched to a gene; V was cut back by 2 bases and J by 0 bases. From germline, CDR1 is ENHRY and CDR2 SYGVKD. The CDR3 sequence is 16 residues long. CDR3 DNA sequence: TGTGCCATCAGTGAGCCGACTAGCGGGAGCACAGATACGCAGTATTTT. The encoded protein is CAISEPTSGSTDTQYF.

V is TRBV18 and J is TRBJ2-3; TRBD2 might be the D (6 bases). Germline V gene lookup returns CDR1 KGHSH and CDR2 LQKENI. The V end lost 3 bases, the J end lost 0 bases, and 13 bases lay between the germline ends. The CDR3 covers 16 residues. CDR3 loop: CASSPRTIRSTDTQYF. The CDR3 bases are TGTGCCAGCTCACCCAGGACTATTCGGAGCACAGATACGCAGTATTTT.

CDR3 coding DNA: TGTGCCAGCAGCGTAGAGGAGAACTATGGCTACACCTTC. Its protein product is CASSVEENYGYTF. The chain employs TRBV9 and TRBJ1-2; D gene unclear. The CDR3 totals 13 residues. The germline V gene encodes CDR1 SGDLS and CDR2 YYNGEE. V lost 0 bases and J lost 2, with 5 bases in between.

CDR3 region: CSVEDLGGRGTEAFF. The DNA of the CDR3 is TGCAGCGTTGAAGATCTAGGCGGCAGGGGCACTGAAGCTTTCTTT. The V and J genes are TRBV29-1 and TRBJ1-1; possible D gene TRBD1, 6 bases. Trimming pared 0 bases from V and 4 bases from J, leaving 15 bases between. CDR1 is SQVTM, CDR2 ANQGSEA, per germline. The CDR3 runs to 15 residues. The entire variable domain, with the rest obtained from reference TRBV29-1 and TRBJ1-1, is as follows: SAVISQKPSRDICQRGTSLTIQCQVDSQVTMMFWYRQQPGQSLTLIATANQGSEATYESGFVIDKFPISRPNLTFSTLTVSNMSPEDSSIYLCSVEDLGGRGTEAFFGQGTRLTVV.